This entry concerns a single T cell receptor beta chain. Its antigen remains unidentified. The PCR was carried out with 60 Vbeta primers and 13 Jbeta primers. TCRdb's table, derived via immunoSEQ multiplex PCR, lists solely in-frame clones and lacks some. The sample shows under 250,000 clones, approximately 78% of them seen only once. The data were obtained in a study of cytomegalovirus exposure and HLA in healthy donors. Study results and limitations: It was about 180 TCR beta chains that were listed as cytomegalovirus-associated. When a later analysis was performed, an Asian-associated ancestry cluster reportedly had fewer N-insertions than the roughly 700-donor mean.

This CDR3 comprises 14 residues. CDR1 and CDR2 from the germline V gene are SGHVS and FNYEAQ. The receptor's source is a male donor in good health and CMV-seronegative. The V call is TRBV7-6, the J call TRBJ2-5; 7 nucleotides agree with TRBD2. The assigned J gene may be wrong: the sequence end matches TRBJ2-7 better. Sequencing was carried out using PBMCs. The DNA for the CDR3 is TGTGCCAGCAGCTTAGCGGGAGGGACCTACGAGCAGTACTTC. Translating it yields CASSLAGGTYEQYF.